Included here is one T cell receptor beta chain sequence, with context. The specificity of this receptor is unknown. The input lacks base qualities; no much larger clone sits a single base away. This sample stems from a study of blood T cell repertoires in COVID-19 (dated by TCRdb to the early 2020s). Describing the broader study: The collaborator samples originated in the United States, Italy and Spain and spanned the acute and convalescent phases of COVID-19. The repertoires were released in a freely available public database intended as a resource for research on the immune response to SARS-CoV-2. HLA class I and class II types, where available, came from metadata supplied by the sample provider rather than from assay-based typing. The sample metadata nearly always contained a de-identified subject ID, COVID-19 status, age in years and sex. The samples were drawn from the first 160 participants of the ongoing ImmuneRACE study and from under 1,500 subjects provided by 6 global collaborators. The material from the prospective study consisted of cDNA or gDNA derived from T cells, B-cell-depleted T cells, or PBMCs. Subjects who had been exposed to COVID-19, were actively infected with it, or had recovered from it provided the deeply sampled blood TCRbeta repertoires that made up the dataset. Summary of the overall study and its limitations: How much clinical and demographic metadata was included differed by source and by participant, and the metadata was provided uncurated.

Whole blood was collected in K2EDTA tubes by collaborating institutions according to the institutions' own protocols. For TCRbeta analysis, collaborator samples were shipped as frozen whole blood, as isolated PBMCs, or as DNA extracted from either sample type. Relative to germline, V is missing 6 bases and J is missing 3 bases, with 9 bases of the junction outside any gene match. The CDR3 numbers 15 residues from cysteine through phenylalanine. Of all the DNA, just the CDR3 is kept, 45 bases in frame from base 1. The germline V gene encodes CDR1 SGHRS and CDR2 YFSETQ. TCRbeta CDR3 regions were amplified from genomic DNA by means of the immunoSEQ Assay, a bias-controlled multiplex PCR. Concerning the study's data processing: Within the assay, amplification of reference gene primers was used to estimate how many nucleated cells each sample contained. Sequence reads were collapsed and filtered to measure the absolute abundance of every unique TCRbeta CDR3 rearrangement. For each sample, productive Simpson clonality was calculated by taking the square root of Simpson's diversity index across productive rearrangements. The immuneACCESS repertoire file appears here via TCRdb, limited to in-frame rearrangements. These files lack a portion of the clones; in checked studies, under half of the deficit traces to unresolved V genes, and the cause of the others is not known. V, J and clone size reflect that table, while D and trimming were determined from the DNA. The sample data list 150,000 to 200,000 clones, and roughly 80% of these were observed just once. The ten largest clonotypes hold 4.5% to 6.5% of the sample.

The chain was built from TRBV5-1 and TRBJ1-5, and 7 bases in between align with TRBD1. The TCR was taken from a woman younger than 45 with acute or convalescent COVID-19. Sequenced input: peripheral blood. DNA sequence: TGCGCCAGCATTCGAGGGGGCACGGACAATCAGCCCCAGCATTTT. This codes for CASIRGGTDNQPQHF.